The subject of this entry is one TCR beta chain. The sample originates from a study of blood T cell repertoires in COVID-19. Study-wide background: Sources were T cells, B-cell-depleted T cells, or PBMCs; the material itself was cDNA or gDNA.

How the authors handled the data: Estimates of nucleated cell counts were drawn from the amplification of reference gene primers. This table comes from immunoSEQ multiplex PCR, and its TCRdb copy is limited to in-frame clones, with some not included. The D gene and trimming were derived from the DNA, and the V and J assignments and clone size from that table. In the table there are 200,000 to 300,000 clones, 70% to 90% of which are singletons. The CDR3 is 17 amino acids. Germline CDR1 is LGHNA and CDR2 is YNFKEQ. With 0 bases clipped from V and 5 bases from J, the junction kept 9 bases outside the gene matches. Study members were between about 18 and 100 years old and lived in about two dozen US regions.

Sequences were obtained from PBMCs or T cells enriched from blood (not recorded which). This sequence originates from a man aged 35-49 years who had recovered from COVID-19. V and J are TRBV4-2 and TRBJ2-3; TRBD2 matches at 9 bases. The CDR3 DNA follows: TGTGCCAGCAGCCAAGAGGTAGCGGGGGCGCCCGGAGATACGCAGTATTTT. Protein: CASSQEVAGAPGDTQYF.